This is a list of T cell receptor beta chains from one sample in a study of Graves' ophthalmopathy and Graves' hyperthyroidism. In TCRdb, the multiplex PCR reads were re-called with MiXCR into one record per CDR3 protein. The data contain roughly 160,000 distinct CDR3 sequences, under 45% of them singletons. Input material: peripheral blood. Receptors originate from a man aged 25-45 years with Graves' ophthalmopathy. CDR3s include the opening cysteine and the closing phenylalanine or tryptophan. D genes are given only for firm matches. Only part of the rows carry a size: once, few, many, or a class if the clone is expanded.

D gene: -; V gene: TRBV12-3/TRBV12-4; J gene: TRBJ1-5; clone size: -; CDR3 protein: CASSAGGAQHF; CDR3 DNA: TGTGCCAGCAGTGCCGGAGGAGCCCAGCATTTT
D gene: TRBD1; V gene: TRBV12-3/TRBV12-4; J gene: TRBJ2-7; clone size: -; CDR3 protein: CASLTGDRPAEQYF; CDR3 DNA: TGTGCCAGTTTGACAGGGGACCGCCCCGCCGAGCAGTACTTC
D gene: -; V gene: TRBV6-6; J gene: TRBJ2-2; clone size: many; CDR3 protein: CASSYGGGRVGGELFF; CDR3 DNA: TGTGCCAGCAGTTACGGTGGGGGGCGAGTTGGCGGGGAGCTGTTTTTT
D gene: -; V gene: TRBV28; J gene: TRBJ1-1; clone size: few; CDR3 protein: CASLDRHRPEAFF; CDR3 DNA: TGTGCCAGCCTGGACAGACATAGACCCGAAGCTTTCTTT
D gene: -; V gene: TRBV28; J gene: TRBJ2-5; clone size: -; CDR3 protein: CASSSQVTWTQYF; CDR3 DNA: TGTGCCAGCAGCTCGCAGGTGACTTGGACCCAGTACTTC
D gene: -; V gene: TRBV7-2; J gene: TRBJ2-7; clone size: many; CDR3 protein: CASSRVGGDEQYF; CDR3 DNA: TGTGCCAGCAGCCGTGTCGGGGGCGACGAGCAGTACTTC
D gene: TRBD2; V gene: TRBV6-5; J gene: TRBJ2-7; clone size: -; CDR3 protein: CASSYSPGTSASYEQYF; CDR3 DNA: TGTGCCAGCAGTTACTCTCCCGGAACTAGCGCCTCCTACGAGCAGTACTTC
D gene: -; V gene: TRBV6-2/TRBV6-3; J gene: TRBJ2-7; clone size: few; CDR3 protein: CASMGVSYEQYF; CDR3 DNA: TGTGCCAGCATGGGCGTGTCCTACGAGCAGTACTTC
D gene: TRBD2; V gene: TRBV11-2; J gene: TRBJ2-5; clone size: -; CDR3 protein: CASSISGRDQETQYF; CDR3 DNA: TGTGCCAGCAGCATTAGCGGGAGGGACCAAGAGACCCAGTACTTC
D gene: -; V gene: TRBV6-1; J gene: TRBJ2-4; clone size: -; CDR3 protein: CASSQTSVRNIQYF; CDR3 DNA: TGTGCCAGCAGTCAAACGTCAGTGAGAAACATTCAGTACTTC
D gene: -; V gene: TRBV12-3/TRBV12-4; J gene: TRBJ1-1; clone size: -; CDR3 protein: CASSLAPGGAWGNTEAFF; CDR3 DNA: TGTGCCAGCAGTCTAGCCCCTGGGGGAGCTTGGGGAAACACTGAAGCTTTCTTT
D gene: -; V gene: TRBV12-3/TRBV12-4; J gene: TRBJ2-2; clone size: -; CDR3 protein: CASQGRVRTGELFF; CDR3 DNA: TGTGCCAGCCAAGGACGGGTTAGAACCGGGGAGCTGTTTTTT
D gene: -; V gene: TRBV20-1; J gene: TRBJ1-1; clone size: many; CDR3 protein: CSARPDGEAFF; CDR3 DNA: TGCAGTGCTAGACCCGACGGTGAAGCTTTCTTT
D gene: TRBD1; V gene: TRBV11-2; J gene: TRBJ1-4; clone size: many; CDR3 protein: CASSSSRGAGGFYEKLFF; CDR3 DNA: TGTGCCAGCAGCTCTTCCCGCGGGGCAGGGGGCTTCTACGAAAAACTGTTTTTT
D gene: TRBD2; V gene: TRBV20-1; J gene: TRBJ2-7; clone size: many; CDR3 protein: CSASRRLADYEQYF; CDR3 DNA: TGCAGTGCTAGTCGGCGACTAGCGGATTACGAGCAGTACTTC
D gene: TRBD2; V gene: TRBV5-1; J gene: TRBJ2-5; clone size: -; CDR3 protein: CASSFGPSGMQETQYF; CDR3 DNA: TGCGCCAGCAGCTTCGGCCCTAGCGGTATGCAAGAGACCCAGTACTTC
D gene: -; V gene: TRBV6-2/TRBV6-3; J gene: TRBJ1-5; clone size: many; CDR3 protein: CASSFTGNQPQHF; CDR3 DNA: TGTGCCAGCAGTTTTACAGGGAATCAGCCCCAGCATTTT
D gene: TRBD1; V gene: TRBV12-3/TRBV12-4; J gene: TRBJ2-7; clone size: -; CDR3 protein: CASSLARTGSGEQYF; CDR3 DNA: TGTGCCAGCAGTTTAGCCCGGACAGGGTCTGGCGAGCAGTACTTC
D gene: -; V gene: TRBV6-5; J gene: TRBJ1-6; clone size: many; CDR3 protein: CASSYWGHLYNSPLHF; CDR3 DNA: TGTGCCAGCAGTTACTGGGGTCACCTTTATAATTCACCCCTCCACTTT
D gene: -; V gene: TRBV2; J gene: TRBJ1-5; clone size: many; CDR3 protein: CASSLTASNQPQHF; CDR3 DNA: TGTGCCAGCAGTTTAACAGCCAGCAATCAGCCCCAGCATTTT
D gene: -; V gene: TRBV28; J gene: TRBJ1-2; clone size: -; CDR3 protein: CASRTGTSNKGYGYTF; CDR3 DNA: TGTGCCAGCAGAACCGGGACAAGTAACAAGGGCTATGGCTACACCTTC
D gene: -; V gene: TRBV6-2/TRBV6-3; J gene: TRBJ2-7; clone size: -; CDR3 protein: CASSYRQGRDDEQYF; CDR3 DNA: TGTGCCAGCAGCTATAGACAAGGACGGGACGACGAGCAGTACTTC
D gene: TRBD1; V gene: TRBV11-2; J gene: TRBJ1-1; clone size: -; CDR3 protein: CASSLVLTGATEAFF; CDR3 DNA: TGTGCCAGCAGCTTAGTCCTAACAGGGGCCACTGAAGCTTTCTTT
D gene: -; V gene: TRBV28; J gene: TRBJ1-1; clone size: -; CDR3 protein: CAITGPPERPEAFF; CDR3 DNA: TGTGCCATCACGGGTCCGCCAGAGCGCCCTGAAGCTTTCTTT
D gene: -; V gene: TRBV4-2; J gene: TRBJ2-7; clone size: many; CDR3 protein: CASSHWGASGSYEQYF; CDR3 DNA: TGTGCCAGCAGCCACTGGGGGGCTAGCGGCTCCTACGAGCAGTACTTC
D gene: -; V gene: TRBV28; J gene: TRBJ1-1; clone size: -; CDR3 protein: CASKRGGSPEAFF; CDR3 DNA: TGTGCCAGCAAGAGAGGAGGCTCGCCTGAAGCTTTCTTT
D gene: TRBD2; V gene: TRBV27; J gene: TRBJ2-5; clone size: many; CDR3 protein: CAGSLWGGETQYF; CDR3 DNA: TGTGCCGGCAGTTTATGGGGGGGGGAGACCCAGTACTTC
D gene: -; V gene: TRBV24-1; J gene: TRBJ1-1; clone size: many; CDR3 protein: CATSDLVEFEGKVAEAFF; CDR3 DNA: TGTGCCACCAGTGATTTGGTCGAATTTGAGGGGAAGGTGGCTGAAGCTTTCTTT
D gene: TRBD1; V gene: TRBV14; J gene: TRBJ2-7; clone size: many; CDR3 protein: CAKTGKIKQYF; CDR3 DNA: TGTGCCAAGACAGGGAAGATAAAGCAGTACTTC
D gene: -; V gene: TRBV4-3; J gene: TRBJ1-2; clone size: many; CDR3 protein: CASSQEGSFFNYGYTF; CDR3 DNA: TGCGCCAGCAGCCAAGAAGGCAGCTTTTTTAACTATGGCTACACCTTC
D gene: -; V gene: TRBV28; J gene: TRBJ1-1; clone size: many; CDR3 protein: CASSLATEAFF; CDR3 DNA: TGTGCCAGCAGCTTAGCCACTGAAGCTTTCTTT
D gene: -; V gene: TRBV2; J gene: TRBJ1-2; clone size: -; CDR3 protein: CASSEAGQHGYTF; CDR3 DNA: TGTGCCAGCAGTGAAGCTGGACAGCATGGCTACACCTTC
D gene: -; V gene: TRBV30; J gene: TRBJ1-1; clone size: many; CDR3 protein: CAWSVGGAGTEAFF; CDR3 DNA: TGTGCCTGGAGTGTGGGGGGGGCTGGCACTGAAGCTTTCTTT
D gene: -; V gene: TRBV28; J gene: TRBJ2-2; clone size: -; CDR3 protein: CASKGVRNTGELFF; CDR3 DNA: TGTGCCAGCAAGGGGGTACGAAACACCGGGGAGCTGTTTTTT
D gene: -; V gene: TRBV30; J gene: TRBJ1-1; clone size: -; CDR3 protein: CAWGQGEAFF; CDR3 DNA: TGTGCCTGGGGGCAGGGTGAAGCTTTCTTT
D gene: -; V gene: TRBV6-5; J gene: TRBJ1-6; clone size: -; CDR3 protein: CASSYAASLHF; CDR3 DNA: TGTGCCAGCAGTTACGCGGCCTCCCTCCACTTT
D gene: TRBD1; V gene: TRBV28; J gene: TRBJ2-7; clone size: -; CDR3 protein: CASSPLSGTGTYEQYF; CDR3 DNA: TGTGCCAGCAGTCCTCTTTCCGGGACAGGGACCTACGAGCAGTACTTC
D gene: TRBD1; V gene: TRBV20-1; J gene: TRBJ1-1; clone size: once; CDR3 protein: CSANTGTGGTEAFF; CDR3 DNA: TGCAGTGCAAATACCGGGACAGGGGGCACTGAAGCTTTCTTT
D gene: -; V gene: TRBV27; J gene: TRBJ1-5; clone size: many; CDR3 protein: CASRGHRDQPQHF; CDR3 DNA: TGTGCCAGCAGGGGACACAGAGATCAGCCCCAGCATTTT
D gene: -; V gene: TRBV9; J gene: TRBJ1-3; clone size: many; CDR3 protein: CASSGPVFGNTIYF; CDR3 DNA: TGTGCCAGCAGCGGCCCTGTATTTGGAAACACCATATATTTT
D gene: -; V gene: TRBV28; J gene: TRBJ1-1; clone size: many; CDR3 protein: CASSFGSTTEAFF; CDR3 DNA: TGTGCCAGCAGTTTCGGCTCAACCACTGAAGCTTTCTTT
D gene: -; V gene: TRBV30; J gene: TRBJ1-2; clone size: many; CDR3 protein: CAWRLGGNYGYTF; CDR3 DNA: TGTGCCTGGAGGCTGGGAGGGAACTATGGCTACACCTTC
D gene: TRBD2; V gene: TRBV6-2/TRBV6-3; J gene: TRBJ2-2; clone size: many; CDR3 protein: CASIREAGVRTGELFF; CDR3 DNA: TGTGCCAGCATCAGGGAAGCGGGAGTAAGGACCGGGGAGCTGTTTTTT
D gene: TRBD1; V gene: TRBV6-2/TRBV6-3; J gene: TRBJ2-7; clone size: few; CDR3 protein: CASSLAPGQGSWEQYF; CDR3 DNA: TGTGCCAGCAGTTTGGCACCGGGACAGGGTTCTTGGGAGCAGTACTTC
D gene: -; V gene: TRBV7-2; J gene: TRBJ2-2; clone size: -; CDR3 protein: CASSFRTDTGELFF; CDR3 DNA: TGTGCCAGCAGCTTTCGCACGGACACCGGGGAGCTGTTTTTT
D gene: TRBD1; V gene: TRBV20-1; J gene: TRBJ2-4; clone size: many; CDR3 protein: CSAETGGNIQYF; CDR3 DNA: TGCAGTGCCGAGACAGGGGGCAACATTCAGTACTTC
D gene: -; V gene: TRBV24-1; J gene: TRBJ2-7; clone size: many; CDR3 protein: CAPKEGRRWDASYEQYF; CDR3 DNA: TGTGCCCCCAAAGAGGGACGGCGGTGGGACGCTTCCTACGAGCAGTACTTC
D gene: -; V gene: TRBV2; J gene: TRBJ1-6; clone size: many; CDR3 protein: CASGGLAGNSPLHF; CDR3 DNA: TGTGCCAGCGGTGGGCTCGCAGGGAATTCACCCCTCCACTTT
D gene: TRBD2; V gene: TRBV6-1; J gene: TRBJ2-7; clone size: -; CDR3 protein: CASSEDGASGGYEQYF; CDR3 DNA: TGTGCCAGCAGTGAAGATGGGGCTAGCGGGGGGTACGAGCAGTACTTC
D gene: -; V gene: TRBV12-3/TRBV12-4; J gene: TRBJ1-6; clone size: many; CDR3 protein: CASSLNYNSPLHF; CDR3 DNA: TGTGCCAGCAGCCTAAATTATAATTCACCCCTCCACTTT
D gene: -; V gene: TRBV30; J gene: TRBJ2-7; clone size: many; CDR3 protein: CAWSVYAIGRGEQYF; CDR3 DNA: TGTGCCTGGAGTGTATACGCAATTGGTCGAGGCGAGCAGTACTTC
D gene: -; V gene: TRBV27; J gene: TRBJ1-2; clone size: many; CDR3 protein: CASSLGGGALGGYTF; CDR3 DNA: TGTGCCAGCAGTTTAGGCGGGGGCGCCCTCGGGGGCTACACCTTC
D gene: TRBD1; V gene: TRBV7-8; J gene: TRBJ2-5; clone size: many; CDR3 protein: CASSAETGGRETQYF; CDR3 DNA: TGTGCCAGCAGCGCCGAGACAGGGGGTAGGGAGACCCAGTACTTC
D gene: TRBD1; V gene: TRBV28; J gene: TRBJ1-6; clone size: -; CDR3 protein: CASSLEGSGQHF; CDR3 DNA: TGTGCCAGCAGTTTAGAGGGGTCGGGACAGCACTTT
D gene: -; V gene: TRBV2; J gene: TRBJ1-1; clone size: -; CDR3 protein: CASSEGDWEAFF; CDR3 DNA: TGTGCCAGCAGTGAAGGGGACTGGGAAGCTTTCTTT
D gene: TRBD1; V gene: TRBV27; J gene: TRBJ2-7; clone size: many; CDR3 protein: CASSSRDRGNREQYF; CDR3 DNA: TGTGCCAGCAGTTCTCGGGACAGGGGAAATCGCGAGCAGTACTTC
D gene: -; V gene: TRBV28; J gene: TRBJ1-1; clone size: -; CDR3 protein: CASKPYGVSEAFF; CDR3 DNA: TGTGCCAGCAAACCGTACGGGGTATCCGAAGCTTTCTTT